This TCR beta chain came from a study of neurological immune-mediated disorders (dated by TCRdb to between 2019 and 2020). As for the study more broadly: Among the 35 or so multiple sclerosis patients, approximately 30 had relapsing-remitting MS and 3 had secondary progressive MS. Peripheral blood TCR-beta repertoires from patients with HTLV-I-associated myelopathy (HAM/TSP), patients with multiple sclerosis, and healthy controls were compared in the study using UMI-based sequencing. Longitudinal samples, technical triplicates and paired sorted CD4+ and CD8+ T-cell subsets, alongside PBMC samples, were included among the roughly 100 TCR-beta libraries. The cohort was made up of some 70 subjects, consisting of around 14 HAM/TSP patients, 34 multiple sclerosis patients and about 20 healthy controls.

The study at large found these results: No clinical or MRI features were associated with the MS cluster, and the authors said that larger cohorts are needed. In a phylogenetic analysis, the repertoires of 18 out of 34 MS patients fell into a single cluster of related CDR3 sequences, pointing to a possible signature at the repertoire level. No identical CDR3 amino acid sequences were shared among expanded clones across subjects, suggesting private TCR-beta repertoires in all groups. TCR clonal expansion was highest in HAM/TSP patients and lowest in MS patients, with MS patients falling below even healthy controls.

There are 13 amino acids in the CDR3, from cysteine to phenylalanine inclusive. Only the CDR3 DNA stays, 39 bases, in frame from base 1. The germline V gene gives CDR1 as KGHSH and CDR2 as LQKENI. At the junction V is shortened by 2 bases and J by 4 bases, with 8 bases in between. cDNA was synthesized by template-switch 5'RACE using a primer carrying a 10-nucleotide random unique molecular identifier by which each TCR transcript was tagged. Each sequencing run produced over 160 million TCR-beta sequences covering 15-18 subjects. The RNeasy kit was used for extraction of total RNA. The KAPA Real-time Library Amplification kit was used to amplify TCR-beta VDJ regions with primers for the TCR constant region and the 5'RACE anchor. Sample indexes and Illumina adaptors were added in a first PCR, after which library yield was increased in a second PCR. The roughly 650 bp TCR product was size-selected on a 2% E-gel SizeSelection system after Ampure bead purification. Library quality was checked on a Bioanalyzer, concentration was measured with Qubit, and libraries were quantified with the Kapa Library Quantification kit before pooling. An Illumina HiSeq 2500 was used to sequence the libraries paired-end at 2 x 150 bp. To increase sequence diversity, roughly 25-31% phiX was spiked into each library pool. In the original analysis: The quality-filtered reads were processed with the UMI-based MiGEC pipeline, whose error correction step removed more than 90% of the raw TCR sequences. VDJ genes were aligned to IMGT germline references, and clonotypes were defined by unique CDR3 amino acid sequence plus V-J genes. Clonal expansion, Shannon diversity and CDR3 relatedness (CalcPairwiseDistances, ClusterSamples) were evaluated with VDJtools, and phylogenetic trees were built with CLCbio workbench. Using coefficient-of-variation modelling across technical triplicates, the study counted a clone as expanded if it had at least 8 unique UMIs. TCRdb reran the public reads through fastp at Q25 and MiXCR, keeping productive beta chains. Rows with a matching CDR3 protein are joined into one entry that keeps the most common DNA and genes. These V and J calls originate from TCRdb's pipeline instead of the authors' own analysis. Within this sample are more than 45,000 distinct CDR3 sequences, with 3.5% of them counted one time only. Around 3.3% of the sample rests with the top ten.

Concerning this clonotype: Its antigen is unknown. A single base separates this from a much larger clone, so it may be a read error.

Libraries from unsorted PBMCs were made from 2 million PBMCs kept in RNAlater at -80 degrees C until RNA extraction. Multiple sclerosis patients were enrolled in a US clinical protocol under which disease progression was evaluated by magnetic resonance imaging. Peripheral blood was subjected to Ficoll-Hypaque density gradient centrifugation to isolate PBMCs, which were then cryopreserved in liquid nitrogen. The material sequenced was PBMCs. Recombination joined TRBV18 with TRBJ1-1; there is no confident call for the D gene. This sequence was found in a woman aged 25 to 39 with multiple sclerosis. The CDR3 in this case is CASSPKAGTEAFF. The nucleotide sequence is given as TGTGCCAGCTCACCAAAGGCAGGCACTGAAGCTTTCTTT.